One T cell receptor beta chain is described in this entry. Antigen unknown. 5'RACE primed from the constant segment yielded TCR alpha and TCR beta cDNA libraries bearing sample barcodes and UMIs. MiXCR, applied by TCRdb to the 5' RACE reads, yields one record per CDR3 protein. The sample lists 260,000 or so distinct CDR3 sequences, over 15% occurring once. Germline V gene data show CDR1 as SGHTA and CDR2 as FQGTGA. The CDR3 is 16 amino acids. V lost 2 bases and J lost 4, with 14 bases in between. The sample is drawn from a study of T-cell memory formation after mild COVID-19. Study at large: TCR clusters mostly belonged to single donors.

Findings and caveats of the study: Nothing confirmed that second-wave clones peaking on day 37 were specific for SARS-CoV-2. Among contracting clones, CD4+ were mainly CM/EM and CD8+ enriched in EMRA.

Specimen: PBMCs or a T cell subset sorted from them (not recorded which). This chain connects TRBV7-3 to TRBJ2-2, with D tentatively TRBD2 (6 bases). The TCR comes from a man in his late teens or twenties who had mild COVID-19 (a few samples of this study predate the infection). Cell type and time point are not known. The CDR3 bases are TGTGCCAGCAGCTTAGTCGGGGGTCAGAGCACCGGGGAGCTGTTTTTT. Its protein product is CASSLVGGQSTGELFF.